The 22 T cell receptor beta chains below come from one sample, sequenced in a study of blood T cell repertoires in COVID-19. Profiled with immunoSEQ multiplex PCR; TCRdb holds only in-frame clones, not every one. Of about 140,000 clones listed, 80% to 85% were seen once; the top ten hold under 5%. Input material: peripheral blood. These receptors all come from a woman aged 60-75 years with acute or convalescent COVID-19.

This chain links TRBV3-1 (or the pseudogene TRBV3-2) with TRBJ1-3; no reliable D call. The germline V gene encodes CDR1 LGHDT and CDR2 YNNKEL (reference sequence). With 0 bases removed from V and 5 bases from J, the gap between germline ends came to 8 bases. The CDR3 consists of 14 residues. The CDR3 nucleotides are TGTGCCAGCAGCCAAGATCCAGGAAGAAACACCATATATTTT. Residues: CASSQDPGRNTIYF.

V usage is TRBV7-2 and J usage is TRBJ1-2; weak D call: TRBD1 (5 bases). CDR1 and CDR2 from the germline V gene are SGHTA and FQGNSA. Deletions cut 9 bases from V and 6 bases from J, with 17 bases between. This CDR3 is built from 13 residues. The CDR3 sequence: CASKTPGGDGYTF. The CDR3 DNA is TGTGCCAGTAAAACCCCCGGGGGGGATGGCTACACCTTC.

The chain links TRBV28 to TRBJ1-2, with D uncertain. The CDR3 has 12 residues. The V gene's germline CDR1 is MDHEN and CDR2 SYDVKM. V was trimmed by 6 bases and J by 2 bases, leaving 7 bases between them. Here the CDR3 DNA reads TGTGCCAGCAGGAGAGCGAACTATGGCTACACCTTC. Amino acids: CASRRANYGYTF.

V usage is TRBV5-5 and J usage is TRBJ1-6; a weak D match, TRBD1 (5 bases). This CDR3 contains 16 residues. Trimming cost V 4 bases and J 5 bases, with 16 bases left between them. Germline assignment: CDR1 SGHKS and CDR2 YYEKEE (reference sequence). The CDR3 DNA reads TGTGCCAGCAGCCGAAGGCCGGCGGGGGATAATTCACCCCTCCACTTT. As protein: CASSRRPAGDNSPLHF. The variable domain in full, completed from reference TRBV5-5 and TRBJ1-6, reads DAGVTQSPTHLIKTRGQQVTLRCSPISGHKSVSWYQQVLGQGPQFIFQYYEKEERGRGNFPDRFSARQFPNYSSELNVNALLLGDSALYLCASSRRPAGDNSPLHFGNGTRLTVT.

The V and J genes are TRBV4-3 and TRBJ2-2; TRBD2 is a possible D gene (5 bases). CDR1 is LGHNA and CDR2 is YSLEER in the germline V gene. V lost 6 bases and J 5 bases, leaving 13 bases between the germline ends. This CDR3 spans 14 amino acids. The CDR3: CASRSGRWTGELFF. CDR3 coding DNA: TGCGCCAGCAGGAGTGGGAGATGGACCGGGGAGCTGTTTTTT.

The rearrangement uses TRBV10-3 and TRBJ1-1; maybe TRBD1 (6 bases). Germline loops: CDR1 ENHRY, CDR2 SYGVKD. The CDR3 has 15 residues. V dropped 0 bases and J dropped 3 bases, with 11 bases sitting between them. Written as DNA, the CDR3 is TGTGCCATCAGTGAGTCCGGTCCAGGGGACACTGAAGCTTTCTTT. This encodes CAISESGPGDTEAFF.

CDR3 coding DNA: TGTGCCAGCAGCGTTTCTCCCGGGGAGCTGTTTTTT. Its translation: CASSVSPGELFF. This chain uses TRBV9 with TRBJ2-2; no clear D. V was cut by 2 bases and J by 6 bases, with 5 bases left in between. The V gene's germline CDR1 is SGDLS and CDR2 YYNGEE. The CDR3 length is 12 residues. The whole variable domain, remainder taken from reference TRBV9 and TRBJ2-2, is DSGVTQTPKHLITATGQRVTLRCSPRSGDLSVYWYQQSLDQGLQFLIQYYNGEERAKGNILERFSAQQFPDLHSELNLSSLELGDSALYFCASSVSPGELFFGEGSRLTVL.

This clone occurred a few times. The rearrangement links TRBV5-1 to TRBJ2-3, with TRBD2 matching 9 bases. J was trimmed by 4 bases and V by 6 bases; bases with no gene match: 9. This CDR3 region has 15 residues. Germline lookup yields CDR1 SGHRS and CDR2 YFSETQ. The CDR3 loop is CASTLQGLAADTQYF. The CDR3 DNA reads as TGCGCCAGCACCCTCCAGGGACTAGCAGCAGATACGCAGTATTTT.

The chain employs TRBV15 and TRBJ1-2; D perhaps matches TRBD1 (6 bases). Germline CDR1 LNHNV, CDR2 YYDKDF (reference sequence). V was cut by 6 bases and J by 8 bases, with 19 bases left in between. This CDR3 region has 14 residues. The CDR3 DNA sequence: TGTGCCACCAGGGACAGAGCTCGTCCCGTAGGCTACACCTTC. It codes for CATRDRARPVGYTF.

This sequence joins TRBV6-1 and TRBJ2-7; D call uncertain. Trimming cost V 3 bases and J 4 bases, with 4 bases left between them. The CDR3 totals 11 residues. CDR1 MNHNS and CDR2 SASEGT come from the germline V gene. The CDR3 region is CASSDRYEQYF. Here the CDR3 DNA reads TGTGCCAGCAGTGACAGATACGAGCAGTACTTC.

The chain carries TRBV6-5 and TRBJ2-3; weak D call: TRBD1 (5 bases). From germline, CDR1 is MNHEY and CDR2 SVGAGI. This CDR3 contains 15 residues. The V end was cut by 2 bases, the J end by 4 bases, with 13 bases between. The CDR3 DNA reads as TGTGCCAGCAGTTACGGTTTCAGGGCTCCAGATACGCAGTATTTT. Translated: CASSYGFRAPDTQYF.

This clone was picked up one time. The chain is built from TRBV28 and TRBJ1-2, with 12 positions matching TRBD1. The V gene's germline CDR1 is MDHEN and CDR2 SYDVKM. Trimming took 5 bases from V and 7 from J; bases not matched to a gene: 11. The CDR3 is made up of 16 amino acids. Here the CDR3 DNA reads TGTGCCAGCAGTATACCTCCGGGACAGGGGGCGGGTGGCTACACCTTC. Amino acid sequence: CASSIPPGQGAGGYTF.

The V gene is TRBV12-3 or TRBV12-4, the J gene TRBJ1-2; 9 nucleotides agree with TRBD1. CDR3 size: 13 residues. V gave up 3 bases and J gave up 8 bases; unmatched junction bases: 4. This chain's CDR3 is CASSFRDRDGYTF. In DNA, the CDR3 is TGTGCCAGCAGTTTTCGGGACAGGGACGGCTACACCTTC.

This chain uses TRBV10-3 with TRBJ1-5, with 7 bases aligning to TRBD1. This CDR3 has 13 residues. Trimming cost V 8 bases and J 6 bases; bases outside gene matches: 7. Germline assignment: CDR1 ENHRY and CDR2 SYGVKD. The CDR3 loop reads CAIGQASGQPQHF. The CDR3 DNA reads TGTGCCATCGGACAGGCCTCGGGTCAGCCCCAGCATTTT.

The table lists this clone with a count of one. The chain is built from TRBV15 and TRBJ1-6, with unresolved D. The CDR3 totals 14 residues. Trimming removed 0 bases at V and 9 bases at J, with 9 bases between. Germline V gives CDR1 LNHNV, CDR2 YYDKDF (reference sequence). This chain's CDR3 is CATSRDVGGSPLHF. The CDR3, as DNA: TGTGCCACCAGCAGAGATGTTGGAGGTTCACCCCTCCACTTT. The variable domain in full, completed from reference TRBV15 and TRBJ1-6, reads DAMVIQNPRYQVTQFGKPVTLSCSQTLNHNVMYWYQQKSSQAPKLLFHYYDKDFNNEADTPDNFQSRRPNTSFCFLDIRSPGLGDTAMYLCATSRDVGGSPLHFGNGTRLTVT.

The chain joins TRBV6-5 to TRBJ1-6; TRBD1 is a possible D gene (6 bases). The CDR3 loop spans 16 amino acids. Looked up from germline, CDR1 is MNHEY and CDR2 is SVGAGI. Trimming stripped 0 bases from V and 3 bases from J, with 9 bases between. The CDR3 reads CASSYSDSFYNSPLHF. The CDR3 DNA reads as TGTGCCAGCAGTTACTCGGACAGCTTCTATAATTCACCCCTCCACTTT.

The rearrangement uses TRBV9 and TRBJ2-3, with 14 positions matching TRBD2. The CDR3 runs to 15 residues. CDR1 SGDLS and CDR2 YYNGEE come from the germline V gene. J gave up 6 bases and V 3 bases, and 3 bases lay outside the gene matches. The CDR3 loop is CASSEGLAGVDTQYF. Here the CDR3 DNA reads TGTGCCAGCAGCGAGGGACTAGCGGGAGTGGATACGCAGTATTTT.

V and J are TRBV9 and TRBJ2-5; possible D gene TRBD1, 5 bases. The CDR3 contains 15 residues. Trimming shortened V by 0 bases and J by 3 bases, and 12 bases separated the two germline ends. The germline gives CDR1 SGDLS, CDR2 YYNGEE. DNA of the CDR3: TGTGCCAGCAGCGTAGGGACAACGGTCAAAGAGACCCAGTACTTC. Residues: CASSVGTTVKETQYF.

The J gene is TRBJ2-4, the V gene TRBV19; TRBD2 agrees at 7 bases. The CDR3 loop spans 14 amino acids. The germline V gene encodes CDR1 LNHDA and CDR2 SQIVND (reference sequence). V shed 10 bases and J 8 bases; nucleotides not matched to a gene: 14. CDR3 in DNA: TGTGCCATTTCCTCCGGGGCGGCGGGGGACATTCAGTACTTC. This sequence encodes CAISSGAAGDIQYF.

The chain joins TRBV10-3 to TRBJ1-1; D may be TRBD1 (6 bases). V was trimmed by 8 bases and J by 1 base, leaving 11 bases between them. The CDR3 is made up of 13 amino acids. Per germline, CDR1 ENHRY and CDR2 SYGVKD. This chain's CDR3 is CAIRRQANTEAFF. CDR3 nucleotide sequence: TGTGCCATCCGCAGACAGGCGAACACTGAAGCTTTCTTT.

This clone was detected only once. The chain links TRBV18 to TRBJ2-2; 11 bases align to TRBD1. CDR1 and CDR2 (germline): KGHSH, LQKENI. V shed 3 bases and J 0 bases; nucleotides not matched to a gene: 3. CDR3 length: 17 amino acids. The CDR3 DNA is TGTGCCAGCTCACCTTGGGACAGGGGGACGAACACCGGGGAGCTGTTTTTT. It specifies CASSPWDRGTNTGELFF.

This chain connects TRBV18 to TRBJ2-7; 10 nucleotides agree with TRBD1. The CDR3 is made up of 14 amino acids. In germline, CDR1 is KGHSH, CDR2 LQKENI. With V trimmed by 6 bases and J by 6 bases, 8 bases remained unmatched. As DNA, the CDR3 is TGTGCCAGCTCCACTGGACAGGGGGGTAGCGAGCAGTACTTC. The encoded protein is CASSTGQGGSEQYF.